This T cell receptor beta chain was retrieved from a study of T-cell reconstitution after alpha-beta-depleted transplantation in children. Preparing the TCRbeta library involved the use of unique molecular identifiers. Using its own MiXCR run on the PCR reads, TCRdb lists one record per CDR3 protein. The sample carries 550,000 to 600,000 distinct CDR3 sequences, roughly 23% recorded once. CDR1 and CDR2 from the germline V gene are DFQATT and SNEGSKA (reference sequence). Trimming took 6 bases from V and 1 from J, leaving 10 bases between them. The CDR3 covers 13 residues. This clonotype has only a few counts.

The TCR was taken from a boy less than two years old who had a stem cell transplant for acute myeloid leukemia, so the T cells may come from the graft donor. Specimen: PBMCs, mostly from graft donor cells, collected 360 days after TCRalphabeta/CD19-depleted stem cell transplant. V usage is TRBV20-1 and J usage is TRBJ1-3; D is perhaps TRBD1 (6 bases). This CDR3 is CSASQGSGNTIYF. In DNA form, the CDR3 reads TGCAGTGCGTCGCAGGGGTCTGGAAACACCATATATTTT.